These T cell receptor beta chains were read from a single sample in a study of identical twins. TCRdb passed the 5' RACE reads through MiXCR, listing each CDR3 protein once. Of a few hundred thousand distinct CDR3 sequences in the sample, more than 9% were seen once. These records were also assigned to another study, of yellow fever vaccine responses in identical twins.

Sequencing was done on a sample of PBMCs. The receptors were sampled from a woman aged 18-35 years in good health. Both conserved end residues are part of each CDR3. D genes are given only for firm matches. Some rows have no size entry. The others give once, few or many, or a class for an expanded clone.

v_gene: TRBV2
abundance: .
d_gene: TRBD2
j_gene: TRBJ2-1
CDR3nt: TGTGCCAGCAGTGCTAAGCGGCCTAGCGGGAGCAATGAGCAGTTCTTC
CDR3aa: CASSAKRPSGSNEQFF

v_gene: TRBV9
abundance: many
d_gene: TRBD2
j_gene: TRBJ2-3
CDR3nt: TGTGCCAGCAGCGTTGGGACTAGCGGGGGGGATACGCAGTATTTT
CDR3aa: CASSVGTSGGDTQYF

v_gene: TRBV20-1
abundance: .
d_gene: TRBD2
j_gene: TRBJ2-7
CDR3nt: TGCAGTGCTAGAGATGGGTTCCCGAGGACTAGCGGCTACGAGCAGTACTTC
CDR3aa: CSARDGFPRTSGYEQYF

v_gene: TRBV7-2
abundance: many
d_gene: TRBD2
j_gene: TRBJ2-1
CDR3nt: TGTGCCAGCAGGAGGCCGGGACTAGCGGCTAATGAGCAGTTCTTC
CDR3aa: CASRRPGLAANEQFF

v_gene: TRBV20-1
abundance: .
d_gene: .
j_gene: TRBJ2-1
CDR3nt: TGCAGTGCTAGACTAGTTCATGAGCAGTTCTTC
CDR3aa: CSARLVHEQFF

v_gene: TRBV7-6
abundance: few
d_gene: .
j_gene: TRBJ2-1
CDR3nt: TGTGCCAGTGGCGATAGGGGCAATGAGCAGTTCTTC
CDR3aa: CASGDRGNEQFF

v_gene: TRBV3-1
abundance: many
d_gene: .
j_gene: TRBJ1-6
CDR3nt: TGTGCCAGCAGCCAAGATCAGGGATCTATAGGTTCACCCCTCCACTTT
CDR3aa: CASSQDQGSIGSPLHF

v_gene: TRBV11-2
abundance: .
d_gene: TRBD1
j_gene: TRBJ2-5
CDR3nt: TGTGCCAGCAGCTTAGTAGGGGGCGCCTGGGAGACCCAGTACTTC
CDR3aa: CASSLVGGAWETQYF

v_gene: TRBV7-2
abundance: few
d_gene: .
j_gene: TRBJ2-5
CDR3nt: TGTGCCAGCGCATGGGAGACCCAGTACTTC
CDR3aa: CASAWETQYF

v_gene: TRBV6-2/TRBV6-3
abundance: .
d_gene: .
j_gene: TRBJ1-5
CDR3nt: TGTGCCAGCAGTTACAGTCACAATCTCAATCAGCCCCAGCATTTT
CDR3aa: CASSYSHNLNQPQHF